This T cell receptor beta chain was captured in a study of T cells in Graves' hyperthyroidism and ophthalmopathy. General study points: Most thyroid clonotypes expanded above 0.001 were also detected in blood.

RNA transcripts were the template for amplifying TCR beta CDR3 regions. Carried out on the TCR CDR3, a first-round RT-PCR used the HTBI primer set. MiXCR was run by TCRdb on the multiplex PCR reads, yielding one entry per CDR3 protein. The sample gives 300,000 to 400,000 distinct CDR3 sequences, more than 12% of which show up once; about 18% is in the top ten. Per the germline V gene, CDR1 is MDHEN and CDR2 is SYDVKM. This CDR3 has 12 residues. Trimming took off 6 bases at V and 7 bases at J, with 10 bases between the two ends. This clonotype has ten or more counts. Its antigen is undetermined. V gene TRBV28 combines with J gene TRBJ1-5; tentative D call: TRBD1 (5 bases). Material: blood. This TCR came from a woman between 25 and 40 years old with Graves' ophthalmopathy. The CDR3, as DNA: TGTGCCAGCAGCCCCAAGGGGCAGCCCCAGCATTTT. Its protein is CASSPKGQPQHF.